These 8 T cell receptor beta chains share one sample of origin, sequenced in a study of cytomegalovirus exposure and HLA in healthy donors. With 60 Vbeta and 13 Jbeta primers, the PCR was carried out. Sequencing was performed with immunoSEQ multiplex PCR; in TCRdb, only in-frame clones are kept and a portion is missing. Among 150,000 to 200,000 clones, nearly 80% were seen once, and the ten largest hold 6.3%. Specimen: PBMCs. Every receptor here comes from a man in his forties in good health and CMV-seropositive.

The chain recombines TRBV29-1 with TRBJ2-1, with 7 bases matching TRBD2. Germline loops: CDR1 SQVTM, CDR2 ANQGSEA. The CDR3 is 13 residues long. J gave up 3 bases and V 6 bases, and 5 bases lay outside the gene matches. CDR3 in DNA: TGCAGCGTGGGGGGGGTCTTCTACAATGAGCAGTTCTTC. This sequence encodes CSVGGVFYNEQFF.

The chain links TRBV10-3 to TRBJ1-2; no firm D call. The CDR3 loop spans 13 amino acids. Deletions cut 4 bases from V and 7 bases from J, with 13 bases between. Germline CDR1 and CDR2: ENHRY and SYGVKD. CDR3 amino acids: CAISADEGSGYTF. DNA for the CDR3: TGTGCCATCAGTGCGGATGAGGGTTCTGGCTACACCTTC.

The V call is TRBV19, the J call TRBJ1-3; TRBD1 might be the D (5 bases). V was shortened by 2 bases and J by 2 bases, with 13 bases between the two germline ends. The CDR3 length is 16 residues. Looked up from germline, CDR1 is LNHDA and CDR2 is SQIVND (reference sequence). CDR3 bases: TGTGCCAGTAGTATACGCCGGACAACCACTGGAAACACCATATATTTT. This encodes CASSIRRTTTGNTIYF.

This chain joins TRBV10-1 and TRBJ2-1; 7 bases match TRBD2. Trimming took 0 bases from V and 8 from J; bases not matched to a gene: 4. This CDR3 has 14 residues. Germline assignment: CDR1 WNHNN and CDR2 SYGVQD (reference sequence). CDR3 loop: CASSESGREDEQFF. The CDR3 DNA reads as TGCGCCAGCAGTGAGTCAGGTCGGGAGGATGAGCAGTTCTTC.

CDR3 amino acids: CASSATGYANEKLFF. The CDR3 DNA reads TGTGCCAGCAGCGCCACAGGGTATGCTAATGAAAAACTGTTTTTT. The chain has TRBV7-2 and TRBJ1-4; a weak D match, TRBD1 (6 bases). Looked up from germline, CDR1 is SGHTA and CDR2 is FQGNSA. Trimming removed 5 bases at V and 3 bases at J, with 13 bases between. The CDR3 has 15 amino acids.

J is TRBJ1-4 and V is TRBV19; D is uncertain. Germline loops: CDR1 LNHDA, CDR2 SQIVND (reference sequence). V gave up 4 bases and J gave up 0 bases, with 15 bases separating them. This CDR3 region has 17 residues. CDR3 in amino acids: CASSNRGSFATNEKLFF. The CDR3, as DNA: TGTGCCAGTAGTAATCGGGGATCCTTTGCAACTAATGAAAAACTGTTTTTT.

This chain links TRBV6-6 with TRBJ2-2; D might be TRBD2 (6 bases). The V gene lost 5 bases and the J gene lost 3 bases, with 13 bases spanning the gap. The germline CDR1 and CDR2 sequences are MNHNY and SVGAGI (reference sequence). This CDR3 contains 15 residues. CDR3: CASSQEGRDTGELFF. CDR3 nucleotide sequence: TGTGCCAGCAGTCAGGAGGGCCGTGACACCGGGGAGCTGTTTTTT.

The chain employs TRBV6-1 and TRBJ2-7; tentatively, D is TRBD1 (6 bases). The germline CDR1 and CDR2 sequences are MNHNS and SASEGT. The V end was cut by 1 base, the J end by 4 bases, with 11 bases between. The CDR3 consists of 14 residues. CDR3 nucleotide sequence: TGTGCCAGCAGTGAAGGGACAGTACTATACGAGCAGTACTTC. Translating it yields CASSEGTVLYEQYF.